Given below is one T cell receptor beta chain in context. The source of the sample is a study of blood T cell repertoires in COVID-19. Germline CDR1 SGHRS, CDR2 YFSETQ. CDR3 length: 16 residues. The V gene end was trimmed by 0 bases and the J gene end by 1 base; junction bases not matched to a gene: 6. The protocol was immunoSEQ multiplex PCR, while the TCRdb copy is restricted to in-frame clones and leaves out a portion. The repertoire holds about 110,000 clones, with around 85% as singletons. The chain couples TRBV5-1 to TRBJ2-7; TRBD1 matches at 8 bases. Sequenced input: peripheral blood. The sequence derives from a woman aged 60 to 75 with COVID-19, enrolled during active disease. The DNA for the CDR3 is TGCGCCAGCAGCTTGGATGGACAGGGCATATCCTACGAGCAGTACTTC. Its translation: CASSLDGQGISYEQYF.